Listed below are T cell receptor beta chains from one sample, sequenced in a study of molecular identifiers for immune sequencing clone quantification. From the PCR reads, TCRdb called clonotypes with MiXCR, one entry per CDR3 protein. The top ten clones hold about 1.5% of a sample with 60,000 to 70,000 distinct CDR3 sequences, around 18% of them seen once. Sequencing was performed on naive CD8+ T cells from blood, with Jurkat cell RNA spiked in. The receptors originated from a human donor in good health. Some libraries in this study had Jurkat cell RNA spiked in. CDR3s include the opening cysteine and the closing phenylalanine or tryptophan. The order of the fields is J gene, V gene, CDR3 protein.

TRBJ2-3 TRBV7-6 CASSKLLATDTQYF
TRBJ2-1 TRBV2 CASSEAGHSSLEQFF
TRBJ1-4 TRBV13 CASSSRPRDEKLFF
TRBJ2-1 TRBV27 CASALAGGFHEQFF
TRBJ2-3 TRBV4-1 CASSQDRVAGDTDTQYF
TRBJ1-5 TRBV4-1 CASSQYGQLGNQPQHF
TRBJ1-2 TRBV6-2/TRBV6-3 CASSYAPGDRGLYGYTF
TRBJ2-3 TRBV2 CTSSTPVRGGTDTQYF
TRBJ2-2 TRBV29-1 CSVPDGTGELFF
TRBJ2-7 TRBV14 CASSQRLGVSAYEQYF
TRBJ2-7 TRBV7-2 CASSRPRYEQYF
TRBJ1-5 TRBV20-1 CSARDVGTPNQPQHF
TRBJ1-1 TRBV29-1 CSAWGTEAFF
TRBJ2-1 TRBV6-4 CASSDGQGLPYEQFF
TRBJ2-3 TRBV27 CASSFLSTDTQYF
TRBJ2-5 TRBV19 CASSPWRDYQETQYF
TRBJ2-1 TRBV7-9 CASSPPALADYNEQFF
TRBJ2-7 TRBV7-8 CASSLRGEYEQYF
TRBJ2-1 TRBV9 CASCATGYNEQFF
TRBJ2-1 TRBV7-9 CASSSRLAINEQFF
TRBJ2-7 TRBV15 CATSPGTTEYEQYF
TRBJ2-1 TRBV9 CASSARMGVAVF
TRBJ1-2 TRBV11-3 CASSSREHYGYTF
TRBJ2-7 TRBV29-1 CSVTVVLGYEQYF
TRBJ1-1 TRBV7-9 CASSLWDSLRAFF
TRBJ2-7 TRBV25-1 CASSESYEQYF
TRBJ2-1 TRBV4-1 CASSQASGNEQFF
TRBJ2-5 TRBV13 CASSEGLAGGETQYF
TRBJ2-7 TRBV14 CASSQVGSTEQYF
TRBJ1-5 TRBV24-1 CATSELGSNQPQHF